The sample holds one count of the clone carrying this T cell receptor (beta chain). Antigen: not known. The data are from a study of cytomegalovirus exposure and HLA in healthy donors. Study-wide results and limits: In vitro confirmation showed three CMV-associated chains to be CMV antigen specific.

CDR1 MGHRA and CDR2 YSYEKL come from the germline V gene. The CDR3 consists of 16 residues. V shed 3 bases, J shed 8 bases, and the junction held 8 bases outside the gene matches. Sequenced by immunoSEQ multiplex PCR; TCRdb stores in-frame clones only, minus some. The sample lists under 100,000 clones; roughly 97% were seen once. V and J are TRBV4-1 and TRBJ2-3; TRBD2 aligns across 13 bases. The TCR was taken from a young man in good health and CMV-seronegative. Source material: PBMCs. CDR3 sequence reads: CASSQPTSGRRGTQYF. In DNA, the CDR3 is TGCGCCAGCAGCCAGCCGACTAGCGGGAGGCGGGGTACGCAGTATTTT.